This T cell receptor (beta chain) derives from a study of blood T cell repertoires in COVID-19. Overall study context: Acute-phase and convalescent COVID-19 samples originated in the United States, Italy and Spain.

TCRdb's copy holds only in-frame clones and misses some; the assay was immunoSEQ multiplex PCR. Of about 100,000 clones in the sample, roughly nine tenths were seen once. The V segment lost 6 bases and the J segment 4 bases; nucleotides outside the gene matches: 10. The CDR3 runs 15 residues. Germline V CDR1 and CDR2: SNHLY, FYNNEI. The V call is TRBV2, the J call TRBJ1-1; TRBD1 matches 8 bases. This sequence originates from a man aged 50 to 59 with active COVID-19. Sequenced input: peripheral blood. CDR3 region: CASSDRQGRTTEAFF. The CDR3 coding sequence is TGTGCCAGCAGCGATCGACAGGGGCGAACCACTGAAGCTTTCTTT. Full variable domain (missing parts from reference TRBV2 and TRBJ1-1): EPEVTQTPSHQVTQMGQEVILRCVPISNHLYFYWYRQILGQKVEFLVSFYNNEISEKSEIFDDQFSVERPDGSNFTLKIRSTKLEDSAMYFCASSDRQGRTTEAFFGQGTRLTVV.